Below, 7 T cell receptor beta chains from the same sample are listed, as sequenced in a study of shared clonotypes between healthy human individuals. Clones were sequenced by immunoSEQ multiplex PCR, and TCRdb holds only the in-frame ones, with some missing. The sample holds some 2.1 million clones; about 94% are singletons and the top ten take more than 0.95%. Naive CD8 cells comprised CD45RO-negative, CCR7-positively selected cells, excluding terminally differentiated effector memory CD45RA+ cells. The sequencing input was naive CD8+ T cells sorted from blood. These receptor sequences come from a man younger than 30 in good health.

The chain links TRBV28 to TRBJ1-3; TRBD1 is a possible D gene (6 bases). Trimming stripped 5 bases from V and 0 bases from J, with 14 bases between. CDR3 length: 16 amino acids. Germline lookup yields CDR1 MDHEN and CDR2 SYDVKM. This chain's CDR3 is CASSPSQGVSGNTIYF. The DNA of the CDR3 is TGTGCCAGCAGTCCCTCACAGGGTGTCTCTGGAAACACCATATATTTT.

The chain links TRBV7-9 to TRBJ1-2; 7 nucleotides align to TRBD1. The CDR3 length is 14 residues. The germline CDR1 and CDR2 sequences are SEHNR and FQNEAQ (reference sequence). V trimming: 1 base; J trimming: 4 bases; junction bases outside the gene matches: 3. The CDR3, as DNA: TGTGCCAGCAGCTTAGGGGACAGCCTCTATGGCTACACCTTC. Translated, it gives CASSLGDSLYGYTF.

The V gene is TRBV27, the J gene TRBJ1-2; possible D gene TRBD1, 6 bases. This CDR3 has 18 residues. V was clipped by 2 bases and J by 7 bases, with 26 bases between them. Germline V lookup: CDR1 MNHEY, CDR2 SMNVEV (reference sequence). The CDR3 sequence is CASSLNLSPDSTAAGYTF. Here the CDR3 DNA reads TGTGCCAGCAGTTTAAACCTCTCCCCGGACAGCACAGCGGCTGGCTACACCTTC.

V is TRBV7-9 and J is TRBJ2-7; perhaps TRBD1 as D (6 bases). The CDR3 consists of 14 residues. The germline gives CDR1 SEHNR, CDR2 FQNEAQ (reference sequence). V lost 5 bases and J lost 2, with 13 bases in between. The CDR3 DNA reads as TGTGCCAGCAGCCAAACACAGGGCACCTACGAGCAGTACTTC. Its protein product is CASSQTQGTYEQYF.

V gene TRBV10-3 combines with J gene TRBJ2-7, with 9 nucleotides matching TRBD1. The CDR3 has 14 amino acids. The germline V gene encodes CDR1 ENHRY and CDR2 SYGVKD. V dropped 10 bases and J dropped 3; count of bases not matched to a gene: 10. CDR3 bases: TGTGCCACATCCGCGGGACAGGGCCTCTACGAGCAGTACTTC. The encoded protein is CATSAGQGLYEQYF.

The J gene is TRBJ1-4, the V gene TRBV5-4; possible D gene TRBD1, 5 bases. Trimming took off 4 bases at V and 4 bases at J, with 20 bases between the two ends. Germline V gene sequence: CDR1 SGHNT, CDR2 YYREEE (reference sequence). The CDR3 loop spans 17 amino acids. The CDR3 here is CASSNAPPGLINEKLFF. The CDR3 nucleotides are TGTGCCAGCAGCAATGCCCCACCGGGACTAATTAATGAAAAACTGTTTTTT.

This clone came up once. The chain employs TRBV5-6 and TRBJ1-4, with D unclear. The V and J ends lost 4 bases and 0 bases respectively, with 7 bases between them. CDR3 length equals 14 residues. Per the germline V gene, CDR1 is SGHDT and CDR2 is YYEEEE. The CDR3 loop is CASSGLATNEKLFF. CDR3 in DNA: TGTGCCAGCAGCGGGCTTGCAACTAATGAAAAACTGTTTTTT.